Below are 21 T cell receptor beta chains sequenced from a single sample in a study of blood T cell repertoires in COVID-19. Measured with immunoSEQ multiplex PCR; TCRdb has only the in-frame clones, and not every one. The sample contains roughly 200,000 clones, 81% of which appear only once. Source material: peripheral blood. The receptors stem from a woman aged 40 to 49 with COVID-19, enrolled during active disease.

This chain connects TRBV4-1 to TRBJ2-5; D unresolved. CDR3 length: 15 residues. CDR1 is MGHRA, CDR2 YSYEKL, per germline. The V gene lost 4 bases and the J gene lost 1 base, with 13 bases spanning the gap. The CDR3 DNA is TGCGCCAGCAGCCCACGTCCGGGTCCCCAAGAGACCCAGTACTTC. The encoded protein is CASSPRPGPQETQYF.

The V call is TRBV7-3, the J call TRBJ2-5; maybe TRBD2 (5 bases). Germline V gene lookup returns CDR1 SGHTA and CDR2 FQGTGA. Trimming left V 5 bases short and J 4 bases short, with 14 bases between. This CDR3 contains 14 residues. DNA of the CDR3: TGTGCCAGCAGCCCCGACGGGGTCCCAGAGACCCAGTACTTC. It codes for CASSPDGVPETQYF.

The chain couples TRBV19 to TRBJ2-2; the match to TRBD2 covers 7 bases. The CDR3 has 16 residues. The V and J ends lost 0 bases and 1 base, in that order; junction bases with no gene match: 2. Germline-derived CDR1 and CDR2 are LNHDA and SQIVND (reference sequence). CDR3 sequence reads: CASSIESGGNTGELFF. The CDR3 DNA is TGTGCCAGTAGTATAGAGTCGGGGGGGAACACCGGGGAGCTGTTTTTT.

This chain uses TRBV5-4 with TRBJ2-5; 11 positions agree with TRBD2. Germline CDR1 is SGHNT and CDR2 is YYREEE (reference sequence). V lost 4 bases, J lost 5 bases, and 7 bases stayed unmatched. The CDR3 covers 15 residues. CDR3 nucleotide sequence: TGTGCCAGCAGCCCAAAACTAGCGGGAGTTGAGACCCAGTACTTC. It encodes CASSPKLAGVETQYF.

The chain joins TRBV7-2 to TRBJ2-5; a weak D match, TRBD2 (6 bases). The CDR3 totals 13 residues. V gave up 8 bases and J gave up 2 bases, with 12 bases separating them. CDR1 is SGHTA, CDR2 FQGNSA, per germline. CDR3 DNA: TGTGCCAGCGGTGGAGGGCTGCAAGAGACCCAGTACTTC. This sequence encodes CASGGGLQETQYF.

The chain joins TRBV5-4 to TRBJ2-5, with 11 bases lining up with TRBD2. The V segment lost 0 bases and the J segment 1 base; nucleotides outside the gene matches: 2. The CDR3 runs 16 residues. Germline CDR1 reads SGHNT; CDR2 reads YYREEE (reference sequence). Written as DNA, the CDR3 is TGTGCCAGCAGCTTGGGACTAGCGGGGCTCCAAGAGACCCAGTACTTC. Amino acids: CASSLGLAGLQETQYF.

The chain has TRBV19 and TRBJ2-2; tentative D call: TRBD2 (6 bases). Germline loops: CDR1 LNHDA, CDR2 SQIVND (reference sequence). CDR3 size: 14 residues. Trimming removed 5 bases at V and 1 base at J, with 8 bases between. The CDR3 region is CASSAGRNTGELFF. CDR3 nucleotides: TGTGCCAGTAGTGCGGGGAGGAACACCGGGGAGCTGTTTTTT. The full variable domain, rest sourced from reference TRBV19 and TRBJ2-2, is DGGITQSPKYLFRKEGQNVTLSCEQNLNHDAMYWYRQDPGQGLRLIYYSQIVNDFQKGDIAEGYSVSREKKESFPLTVTSAQKNPTAFYLCASSAGRNTGELFFGEGSRLTVL.

This clone was detected only once. The chain carries TRBV12-3 or TRBV12-4 and TRBJ2-5; D may be TRBD1 (5 bases). The ends were cut back, 5 bases at V and 5 bases at J, with 9 bases in the middle. The CDR3 consists of 12 residues. In DNA form, the CDR3 reads TGTGCCAGCAGTGAGCAGGGCGAGACCCAGTACTTC. Protein: CASSEQGETQYF.

The chain combines TRBV2 with TRBJ2-7; 7 positions agree with TRBD2. Germline trimming cut 4 bases from V and 4 bases from J; bases unmatched to any gene: 4. Per the germline V gene, CDR1 is SNHLY and CDR2 is FYNNEI. The CDR3 is 13 residues long. The CDR3 reads CASSGGGLYEQYF. CDR3 nucleotide sequence: TGTGCCAGCAGTGGGGGGGGGTTGTACGAGCAGTACTTC.

This clone was seen only once. This rearrangement joins TRBV5-8 to TRBJ2-6, with 7 nucleotides matching TRBD1. V lost 4 bases to trimming and J lost 4 bases; unmatched junction nucleotides: 8. The CDR3 totals 16 residues. Germline V gene data show CDR1 as SGHTS and CDR2 as YDEGEE. The CDR3 protein is CASSATGVWGANVLTF. The DNA of the CDR3 is TGTGCCAGCAGCGCTACAGGGGTATGGGGGGCCAACGTCCTGACTTTC.

The rearrangement joins TRBV5-6 to TRBJ2-5, with D possibly being TRBD2 (6 bases). The germline V and J ends were trimmed by 2 bases and 4 bases, with 12 bases remaining between them. The CDR3 consists of 14 residues. The germline V gene has CDR1 SGHDT and CDR2 YYEEEE. The CDR3 region is CASSFVGGGETQYF. The CDR3 DNA is TGTGCCAGCAGCTTTGTGGGAGGAGGAGAGACCCAGTACTTC.

The V call is TRBV5-4, the J call TRBJ2-3; D gene ambiguous. V shed 0 bases and J shed 6 bases, with 8 bases lying between them. Looked up from germline, CDR1 is SGHNT and CDR2 is YYREEE (reference sequence). This CDR3 has 13 amino acids. Here the CDR3 DNA reads TGTGCCAGCAGCTTGGGTAACGGGGATACGCAGTATTTT. It specifies CASSLGNGDTQYF.

This rearrangement joins TRBV5-4 to TRBJ2-5; D is ambiguous. Germline values: CDR1 SGHNT, CDR2 YYREEE (reference sequence). The CDR3 covers 13 residues. Trimming took off 0 bases at V and 7 bases at J, with 10 bases between the two ends. DNA of the CDR3: TGTGCCAGCAGCTTGGTGGCGGAAGGGACCCAGTACTTC. As protein: CASSLVAEGTQYF.

The chain couples TRBV9 to TRBJ2-3, with 9 bases lining up with TRBD2. CDR1 and CDR2 from the germline V gene are SGDLS and YYNGEE. Losses at the gene ends were 4 bases for V and 4 bases for J; bases not matched to a gene: 7. The CDR3 spans 15 residues. This chain's CDR3 is CASSPFLAGSDTQYF. CDR3 in DNA: TGTGCCAGCAGCCCCTTTCTAGCGGGGTCAGATACGCAGTATTTT.

In DNA, the CDR3 is TGTGCCAGTAGTCCTAAAACCGGGGGATACTCCTACGAGCAGTACTTC. It codes for CASSPKTGGYSYEQYF. This chain links TRBV19 with TRBJ2-7; a possible D gene is TRBD2 (6 bases). Germline-derived CDR1 and CDR2 are LNHDA and SQIVND (reference sequence). V gave up 5 bases and J gave up 0 bases, with 17 bases separating them. The CDR3 is 16 amino acids.

The rearrangement joins TRBV28 to TRBJ2-7, with TRBD2 matching 11 bases. CDR1 MDHEN and CDR2 SYDVKM come from the germline V gene. Unmatched junction bases numbered 8, after V lost 5 bases and J lost 2 bases. This CDR3 spans 16 amino acids. This CDR3 is CASSPRLTSGTYEQYF. The CDR3 bases are TGTGCCAGCAGTCCCCGGTTGACTAGCGGGACCTACGAGCAGTACTTC.

V and J are TRBV6-5 and TRBJ2-2, with TRBD1 identical over 9 bases. This CDR3 has 15 residues. Germline loops: CDR1 MNHEY, CDR2 SVGAGI. V was clipped by 6 bases and J by 7 bases; unmatched bases: 9. CDR3 residues: CASSSGTGQIGELFF. The DNA for the CDR3 is TGTGCCAGCAGCTCCGGGACAGGGCAAATCGGGGAGCTGTTTTTT.

The gene calls are TRBV6-5 and TRBJ1-6; the D gene is possibly TRBD1 (6 bases). V was trimmed by 2 bases and J by 17 bases, leaving 10 bases between them. This CDR3 is built from 11 residues. CDR1 and CDR2 (germline): MNHEY, SVGAGI. The CDR3 DNA is TGTGCCAGCAGTTACGGGACATCTTTCCACTTT. It is translated as CASSYGTSFHF.

The chain uses TRBV7-3 and TRBJ2-2; D might be TRBD2 (7 bases). In germline, CDR1 is SGHTA, CDR2 FQGTGA. The V and J ends lost 5 bases and 3 bases respectively, with 13 bases between them. The CDR3 is 15 residues long. The CDR3 sequence is CASSPGGGDTGELFF. The CDR3 coding sequence is TGTGCCAGCAGCCCTGGGGGGGGCGACACCGGGGAGCTGTTTTTT.

The chain combines TRBV5-5 with TRBJ2-3; D is ambiguous. Germline V gene lookup returns CDR1 SGHKS and CDR2 YYEKEE (reference sequence). The CDR3 is 15 amino acids. Trimming shortened V by 1 base and J by 5 bases, and 14 bases separated the two germline ends. This CDR3 reads CASSLFGLTGDTQYF. In nucleotides, the CDR3 is TGTGCCAGCAGCTTGTTCGGTCTAACCGGAGATACGCAGTATTTT.

Note on this clone: This specimen includes other DNA sequences encoding the same CDR3. V is TRBV5-1 and J is TRBJ1-5, with a weak D call TRBD1 (5 bases). This CDR3 contains 15 residues. V was shortened by 2 bases and J by 2 bases, with 11 bases between the two germline ends. Germline V gene sequence: CDR1 SGHRS, CDR2 YFSETQ. The CDR3 nucleotides read TGCGCCAGCAGCTTAGGCGGGACGGGCAATCAGCCCCAGCATTTT. It specifies CASSLGGTGNQPQHF.